One sample yielded the 18 T cell receptor beta chains listed below, sequenced in a study of cytomegalovirus exposure and HLA in healthy donors. The PCR ran on 60 Vbeta and 13 Jbeta primers. Data came from immunoSEQ multiplex PCR; TCRdb stores just in-frame clones and leaves some out. The table records 100,000 to 150,000 clones, about 83% of them present only once. Sequencing was done on a sample of PBMCs. The receptors shown here come from a man younger than 40 in good health and CMV-seronegative.

This chain uses TRBV18 with TRBJ1-1; TRBD1 is a possible D gene (6 bases). The ends were cut back, 7 bases at V and 0 bases at J, with 9 bases in the middle. The CDR3 runs to 13 residues. Germline CDR1 is KGHSH and CDR2 is LQKENI. The CDR3 DNA reads as TGTGCCAGCTTGGACAGCATGAACACTGAAGCTTTCTTT. It is translated as CASLDSMNTEAFF.

The chain carries TRBV18 and TRBJ1-1; no reliable D call. V lost 2 bases, J lost 0 bases, and 4 bases lay in between. The germline V gene has CDR1 KGHSH and CDR2 LQKENI. The CDR3 totals 13 residues. Here the CDR3 DNA reads TGTGCCAGCTCACCAATAATGAACACTGAAGCTTTCTTT. Translation: CASSPIMNTEAFF.

Points on this clone: Its ends do not fully match the called genes, so a read error is possible. The chain carries TRBV7-9 and TRBJ2-5; 7 bases map to TRBD1. CDR3 size: 10 residues. CDR1 SEHNR and CDR2 FQNEAQ come from the germline V gene (reference sequence). The CDR3 sequence: CASSGDRVNF. The CDR3, as DNA: TGTGCCAGCAGCGGAGACAGGGTGAACTTC.

The chain uses TRBV28 and TRBJ2-7, with 8 bases matching TRBD1. V trimming: 5 bases; J trimming: 4 bases; junction bases outside the gene matches: 10. The germline V gene encodes CDR1 MDHEN and CDR2 SYDVKM. There are 15 residues in the CDR3. In DNA form, the CDR3 reads TGTGCCAGCAGTCCTCGCGACAGGGGAGAATACGAGCAGTACTTC. This codes for CASSPRDRGEYEQYF.

CDR3 coding DNA: TGTGCCAGCAGTCCACAGGGGAACGGGGAGCTGTTTTTT. It encodes CASSPQGNGELFF. The chain has TRBV4-2 and TRBJ2-2; TRBD1 agrees at 7 bases. Per germline, CDR1 LGHNA and CDR2 YNFKEQ. After removal of 6 bases from V and 7 bases from J, the junction contained 5 bases not matched to a gene. This CDR3 is 13 amino acids long.

V is TRBV5-4 and J is TRBJ1-1, with 7 bases identical to TRBD1. This CDR3 is 15 amino acids long. Looked up from germline, CDR1 is SGHNT and CDR2 is YYREEE (reference sequence). J lost 1 base, V lost 2 bases, and 5 bases had no gene match. The CDR3 region is CASSFRDRTNTEAFF. The CDR3 DNA reads TGTGCCAGCAGCTTCCGGGACAGAACGAACACTGAAGCTTTCTTT.

The rearrangement links TRBV10-2 to TRBJ2-1; D possibly corresponds to TRBD1 (5 bases). CDR1 and CDR2 (germline): WSHSY, SAAADI. The CDR3 length is 15 residues. Trimming stripped 2 bases from V and 0 bases from J, with 8 bases between. CDR3 region: CASSERQGSYNEQFF. CDR3 DNA: TGCGCCAGCAGTGAGAGGCAGGGCTCCTACAATGAGCAGTTCTTC.

This clone was picked up one time. The gene calls are TRBV28 and TRBJ2-2, with D hard to call. Trimming stripped 8 bases from V and 2 bases from J, with 6 bases between. The CDR3 is 12 amino acids. Germline values: CDR1 MDHEN, CDR2 SYDVKM. The CDR3 nucleotides read TGTGCCAGCCAAATTAACACCGGGGAGCTGTTTTTT. It translates to CASQINTGELFF.

The chain links TRBV30 to TRBJ2-5; 13 bases map to TRBD2. The CDR3 contains 16 residues. Germline values: CDR1 GTSNPN, CDR2 SVGIG (reference sequence). J gave up 2 bases and V 0 bases, and 3 bases lay outside the gene matches. Written as DNA, the CDR3 is TGTGCCTGGAGTGTACTAGCGGGGGGGATTCAAGAGACCCAGTACTTC. Amino acid sequence: CAWSVLAGGIQETQYF.

Only a few counts were recorded for this clone. V is TRBV6-6 and J is TRBJ2-1, with TRBD2 identical over 7 bases. CDR1 and CDR2 (germline): MNHNY, SVGAGI (reference sequence). The CDR3 length is 16 residues. The trim removed 0 bases at V and 7 bases at J, leaving 9 bases unmatched. The CDR3 spells CASSYSERGPGNEQFF. CDR3 DNA: TGTGCCAGCAGTTACTCGGAGCGGGGTCCGGGGAATGAGCAGTTCTTC.

Turning to this clone: The germline gene is not matched at one end of the junction; a read error may be the cause. The rearrangement uses TRBV7-9 and TRBJ1-6; D gene ambiguous. CDR1 and CDR2 (germline): SEHNR, FQNEAQ (reference sequence). The CDR3 loop spans 12 amino acids. CDR3 sequence: CSSSPDESPLHF. CDR3 in DNA: TGTTCCAGCAGCCCAGATGAATCACCCCTCCACTTT.

V gene TRBV30 combines with J gene TRBJ1-1, with D possibly TRBD1 on 6 matching bases. This CDR3 has 15 amino acids. Trimming pared 0 bases from V and 2 bases from J, leaving 13 bases between. Germline assignment: CDR1 GTSNPN and CDR2 SVGIG (reference sequence). CDR3 sequence: CAWSVGGAGNTEAFF. The CDR3 DNA reads TGTGCCTGGAGTGTAGGGGGGGCTGGAAACACTGAAGCTTTCTTT.

This chain connects TRBV18 to TRBJ1-1; D not resolved. V was trimmed by 3 bases and J by 1 base, leaving 12 bases between them. The CDR3 totals 15 residues. Germline assignment: CDR1 KGHSH and CDR2 LQKENI. This CDR3 reads CASSPVGGSNTEAFF. The CDR3 bases are TGTGCCAGCTCACCCGTTGGAGGCTCGAACACTGAAGCTTTCTTT.

The chain is built from TRBV19 and TRBJ1-3; unclear D gene. Trimming took off 11 bases at V and 0 bases at J, with 17 bases between the two ends. The CDR3 contains 15 residues. Germline loops: CDR1 LNHDA, CDR2 SQIVND (reference sequence). This chain's CDR3 is CAEICGTDSGNTIYF. For the CDR3, the DNA is TGTGCCGAGATCTGCGGCACCGACTCTGGAAACACCATATATTTT.

The CDR3 coding sequence is TGTGCCAGCAGTCCTGGACTAGCGGGTCTTTCTGGGGCCAACGTCCTGACTTTC. The encoded protein is CASSPGLAGLSGANVLTF. The chain carries TRBV28 and TRBJ2-6, with 11 bases matching TRBD2. V dropped 5 bases and J dropped 1; count of bases not matched to a gene: 7. Germline lookup yields CDR1 MDHEN and CDR2 SYDVKM. The CDR3 consists of 18 residues.

V and J are TRBV7-9 and TRBJ1-2; 11 nucleotides match TRBD1. Germline trimming cut 5 bases from V and 3 bases from J; bases unmatched to any gene: 11. CDR1 SEHNR and CDR2 FQNEAQ come from the germline V gene (reference sequence). The CDR3 is 17 residues long. The CDR3 loop reads CASSISGTGGVDYGYTF. For the CDR3, the DNA is TGTGCCAGCAGCATCTCCGGGACAGGGGGGGTGGACTATGGCTACACCTTC.

This rearrangement joins TRBV27 to TRBJ2-7, with a tentative D call TRBD2 (6 bases). The CDR3 extends over 12 amino acids. V dropped 3 bases and J dropped 7 bases, with 10 bases sitting between them. Per the germline V gene, CDR1 is MNHEY and CDR2 is SMNVEV (reference sequence). The CDR3 coding sequence is TGTGCCAGCAGTTTCGGGGGAGCGGAGCAGTACTTC. Residues: CASSFGGAEQYF.

The chain has TRBV9 and TRBJ1-2; D is perhaps TRBD1 (5 bases). Trimming removed 4 bases at V and 1 base at J, with 11 bases between. Germline lookup yields CDR1 SGDLS and CDR2 YYNGEE. This CDR3 is built from 14 residues. In DNA form, the CDR3 reads TGTGCCAGCAGCCAAGCGACAGTTAACTATGGCTACACCTTC. Its protein product is CASSQATVNYGYTF.